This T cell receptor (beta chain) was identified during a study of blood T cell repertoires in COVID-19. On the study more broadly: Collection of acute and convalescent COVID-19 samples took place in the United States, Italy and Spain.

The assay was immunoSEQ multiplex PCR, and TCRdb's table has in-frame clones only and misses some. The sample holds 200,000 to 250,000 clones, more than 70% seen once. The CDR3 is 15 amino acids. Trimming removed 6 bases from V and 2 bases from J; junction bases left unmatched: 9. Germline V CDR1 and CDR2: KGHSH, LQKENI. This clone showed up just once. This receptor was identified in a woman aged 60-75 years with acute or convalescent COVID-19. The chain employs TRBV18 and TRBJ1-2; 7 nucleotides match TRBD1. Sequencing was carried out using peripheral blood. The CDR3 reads CASSQLPGQNYGYTF. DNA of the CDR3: TGTGCCAGCTCGCAACTTCCGGGACAGAACTATGGCTACACCTTC.